The 25 T cell receptor beta chains below all came from one sample that was sequenced in a study of graft-versus-host responses after intestinal transplantation. Antigen specificity for these receptors is unknown. Generated by immunoSEQ multiplex PCR, the TCRdb table keeps only in-frame clones and is missing some. Of 90,000 to 130,000 clones in the sample, approximately 90% were seen once. This specimen consisted of unstimulated CD4+ T cells sorted from spleen or lymph node cells, obtained before transplant. All receptors come from a human donor who was the organ donor for an intestinal transplant.

This clone occurred once. The chain couples TRBV29-1 to TRBJ2-1, with a possible D match to TRBD1 (5 bases). The CDR3 has 12 amino acids. Germline V gene sequence: CDR1 SQVTM, CDR2 ANQGSEA. Between the trimmed V and J ends, which lost 5 bases and 6 bases, there was a span of 11 bases. CDR3 loop: CSVRPGLNEQFF. The CDR3 nucleotides read TGCAGCGTTCGACCAGGGCTCAATGAGCAGTTCTTC.

This rearrangement joins TRBV29-1 to TRBJ1-6, with a tentative D call TRBD1 (5 bases). V lost 6 bases and J lost 8, with 11 bases in between. The CDR3 covers 12 residues. Germline V gene data show CDR1 as SQVTM and CDR2 as ANQGSEA. This CDR3 is CSVTTGDSPLHF. Written as DNA, the CDR3 is TGCAGCGTGACTACAGGAGATTCACCCCTCCACTTT.

The J gene is TRBJ1-5, the V gene TRBV6-5; D might be TRBD1 (5 bases). Germline-derived CDR1 and CDR2 are MNHEY and SVGAGI. Trimming cost V 2 bases and J 2 bases, with 13 bases left between them. There are 16 residues in the CDR3. As DNA, the CDR3 is TGTGCCAGCAGTTACCCCCGGGGGGAGGGCAATCAGCCCCAGCATTTT. Residues: CASSYPRGEGNQPQHF.

This clone turned up a few times. The V and J genes are TRBV20-1 and TRBJ2-5; D remains unclear. The V gene's germline CDR1 is DFQATT and CDR2 SNEGSKA (reference sequence). CDR3 length equals 11 residues. V lost 4 bases and J lost 7, with 10 bases in between. DNA for the CDR3: TGCAGTGCTAAAGGTCCCGGGACCCAGTACTTC. Translating it yields CSAKGPGTQYF.

The chain joins TRBV6-1 to TRBJ1-2, with D maybe TRBD1 (6 bases). The CDR3 has 14 residues. Per germline, CDR1 MNHNS and CDR2 SASEGT. V lost 3 bases and J 4 bases, leaving 12 bases between the germline ends. The DNA of the CDR3 is TGTGCCAGCAGTGACACAGGGTTAGCCTATGGCTACACCTTC. It encodes CASSDTGLAYGYTF.

The CDR3 nucleotides are TGTGCCAGCAGTGAGTCCCCTGCCGTCGTGGGTGAGCAGTTCTTC. Its protein product is CASSESPAVVGEQFF. The chain couples TRBV2 to TRBJ2-1; D not resolved. V lost 3 bases to trimming and J lost 9 bases, with 18 bases between them. The germline gives CDR1 SNHLY, CDR2 FYNNEI. The length of the CDR3 is 15 residues.

The V gene is TRBV10-3, the J gene TRBJ2-2; D gene unclear. The CDR3 runs 11 residues. The germline V gene encodes CDR1 ENHRY and CDR2 SYGVKD. V shed 7 bases and J shed 7 bases, with 7 bases lying between them. The CDR3 sequence: CAITSLGELFF. In DNA form, the CDR3 reads TGTGCCATCACATCTCTCGGGGAGCTGTTTTTT.

This chain links TRBV4-2 with TRBJ2-2, with TRBD2 identical over 7 bases. CDR1 is LGHNA and CDR2 is YNFKEQ in the germline V gene. CDR3 length: 15 residues. The V gene end was trimmed by 4 bases and the J gene end by 5 bases; junction bases not matched to a gene: 7. The CDR3 DNA reads as TGTGCCAGCAGCCTTGGGGCGGGAGAGACCGGGGAGCTGTTTTTT. As protein: CASSLGAGETGELFF.

V is TRBV5-1 and J is TRBJ2-1; 7 bases map to TRBD1. Looked up from germline, CDR1 is SGHRS and CDR2 is YFSETQ. The ends lost 4 bases at V and 8 bases at J; junction bases unmatched: 3. CDR3 length equals 12 residues. The CDR3 bases are TGCGCCAGCAGCATCGGGACAGATGAGCAGTTCTTC. Its protein product is CASSIGTDEQFF.

The rearrangement links TRBV5-1 to TRBJ2-7; maybe TRBD2 (6 bases). This CDR3 has 14 residues. The V gene lost 3 bases and the J gene lost 1 base, with 11 bases spanning the gap. Germline V gene data show CDR1 as SGHRS and CDR2 as YFSETQ. CDR3 region: CASSSVEGSYEQYF. CDR3 bases: TGCGCCAGCAGCTCCGTGGAGGGGTCCTACGAGCAGTACTTC.

This chain links TRBV2 with TRBJ1-3; D gene unclear. Trimming stripped 5 bases from V and 7 bases from J, with 6 bases between. CDR3 length equals 11 residues. Germline CDR1 and CDR2: SNHLY and FYNNEI. CDR3 in DNA: TGTGCCAGCAGTCGGGTGAACACCATATATTTT. It translates to CASSRVNTIYF.

The CDR3 is CASRTPRQGPHRGQFF. The DNA of the CDR3 is TGCGCCAGCAGAACCCCCCGACAAGGACCCCACCGGGGGCAGTTCTTC. The rearrangement uses TRBV10-2 and TRBJ2-1; tentatively, D is TRBD2 (5 bases). Germline lookup yields CDR1 WSHSY and CDR2 SAAADI. Trimming removed 6 bases from V and 12 bases from J, with 27 bases in between. CDR3 length equals 16 residues.

The V call is TRBV7-2, the J call TRBJ2-1; the match to TRBD2 covers 15 bases. The trim removed 4 bases at V and 9 bases at J, leaving 4 bases unmatched. Germline V lookup: CDR1 SGHTA, CDR2 FQGNSA. The CDR3 consists of 15 residues. The CDR3 protein is CASSSGLAGGSEQFF. The DNA of the CDR3 is TGTGCCAGCAGCTCTGGACTAGCGGGAGGGAGTGAGCAGTTCTTC. The entire variable domain, with the rest obtained from reference TRBV7-2 and TRBJ2-1, is as follows: GAGVSQSPSNKVTEKGKDVELRCDPISGHTALYWYRQSLGQGLEFLIYFQGNSAPDKSGLPSDRFSAERTGGSVSTLTIQRTQQEDSAVYLCASSSGLAGGSEQFFGPGTRLTVL.

The chain joins TRBV28 to TRBJ2-2, with 9 nucleotides matching TRBD1. The CDR3 covers 15 residues. Germline trimming cut 5 bases from V and 3 bases from J; bases unmatched to any gene: 4. Germline values: CDR1 MDHEN, CDR2 SYDVKM. CDR3 in DNA: TGTGCCAGCAGTCCGGGACAGGGATACACCGGGGAGCTGTTTTTT. This encodes CASSPGQGYTGELFF.

The chain has TRBV9 and TRBJ2-1; 9 bases fit TRBD2. V lost 3 bases, J lost 7 bases, and 8 bases stayed unmatched. The CDR3 consists of 15 residues. The germline CDR1 and CDR2 sequences are SGDLS and YYNGEE. Written as DNA, the CDR3 is TGTGCCAGCAGCGCGAGACTAGCGGAAGGGAATGAGCAGTTCTTC. It specifies CASSARLAEGNEQFF.

This chain links TRBV5-1 with TRBJ1-1; D perhaps matches TRBD1 (5 bases). The CDR3 totals 15 residues. Germline V gene data show CDR1 as SGHRS and CDR2 as YFSETQ. Deletions cut 1 base from V and 3 bases from J, with 13 bases between. CDR3 nucleotide sequence: TGCGCCAGCAGCTTGTTTGCGATAGGGGACACTGAAGCTTTCTTT. This encodes CASSLFAIGDTEAFF.

The chain uses TRBV5-7 and TRBJ2-7, with a tentative D call TRBD1 (5 bases). TRBV5-7 is designated an ORF whose function remains uncertain. V was clipped by 0 bases and J by 0 bases, with 7 bases between them. The CDR3 has 14 amino acids. The DNA of the CDR3 is TGTGCCAGCAGCTTGGACAGGTCCTCCTACGAGCAGTACTTC. Its translation: CASSLDRSSYEQYF.

The chain carries TRBV7-2 and TRBJ1-1; possibly TRBD1 for D (5 bases). Trimming pared 1 base from V and 0 bases from J, leaving 9 bases between. CDR3 size: 15 residues. Germline V gives CDR1 SGHTA, CDR2 FQGNSA. The CDR3 sequence is CASSLDPGVNTEAFF. The CDR3, as DNA: TGTGCCAGCAGCTTAGATCCGGGGGTGAACACTGAAGCTTTCTTT.

This sequence joins TRBV6-5 and TRBJ2-7; 8 positions agree with TRBD1. The CDR3 length is 14 residues. Germline V gene lookup returns CDR1 MNHEY and CDR2 SVGAGI. V was pared by 6 bases and J by 2 bases, with 6 bases of the junction left unmatched. The CDR3 here is CASRGTGFTYEQYF. The CDR3 DNA follows: TGTGCCAGCAGGGGGACAGGATTCACCTACGAGCAGTACTTC.

The chain is built from TRBV19 and TRBJ1-4; D gene unclear. V gave up 3 bases and J gave up 1 base, with 6 bases separating them. The V gene's germline CDR1 is LNHDA and CDR2 SQIVND (reference sequence). The CDR3 runs 14 residues. The CDR3 nucleotides read TGTGCCAGTAGTATGTCCGTAACTAATGAAAAACTGTTTTTT. Translating it yields CASSMSVTNEKLFF. The entire variable domain, with the rest obtained from reference TRBV19 and TRBJ1-4, is as follows: DGGITQSPKYLFRKEGQNVTLSCEQNLNHDAMYWYRQDPGQGLRLIYYSQIVNDFQKGDIAEGYSVSREKKESFPLTVTSAQKNPTAFYLCASSMSVTNEKLFFGSGTQLSVL.

The rearrangement links TRBV21-1 to TRBJ2-7. TRBV21-1 is described as a pseudogene. The CDR3 covers 15 residues. The CDR3 loop reads CASSKPGQVSYEQYF. The DNA for the CDR3 is TGTGCCAGCAGCAAGCCCGGGCAGGTATCCTACGAGCAGTACTTC.

The chain has TRBV20-1 and TRBJ1-2, with D perhaps TRBD1 (6 bases). The CDR3 contains 11 residues. Germline loops: CDR1 DFQATT, CDR2 SNEGSKA (reference sequence). Trimming removed 6 bases at V and 5 bases at J, with 10 bases between. DNA for the CDR3: TGCAGTGCGGGGGCGTTTTATGGCTACACCTTC. Translation: CSAGAFYGYTF.

The chain uses TRBV10-2 and TRBJ2-7; 11 bases match TRBD2. The germline V gene encodes CDR1 WSHSY and CDR2 SAAADI. V lost 0 bases to trimming and J lost 3 bases; unmatched junction nucleotides: 7. The CDR3 loop spans 17 amino acids. The CDR3 DNA sequence: TGCGCCAGCAGTGAGTCTCTACTAGCGGGAGAACGCTACGAGCAGTACTTC. Its protein is CASSESLLAGERYEQYF.

This chain joins TRBV7-2 and TRBJ2-3; either TRBD1 or TRBD2 may supply D (5 bases each). Germline V gene sequence: CDR1 SGHTA, CDR2 FQGNSA. The germline V and J ends were trimmed by 5 bases and 4 bases, with 13 bases remaining between them. The CDR3 runs to 14 residues. The CDR3 reads CASSAGRGPDTQYF. The CDR3 coding sequence is TGTGCCAGCAGCGCTGGTAGGGGACCAGATACGCAGTATTTT.

CDR3 protein: CASSLDRVRDTQYF. The CDR3 region has the DNA TGTGCCAGCAGTTTAGACAGGGTGAGAGATACGCAGTATTTT. The chain has TRBV28 and TRBJ2-3, with 7 nucleotides matching TRBD1. The CDR3 loop spans 14 amino acids. J lost 5 bases, V lost 2 bases, and 4 bases had no gene match. The germline CDR1 and CDR2 sequences are MDHEN and SYDVKM.